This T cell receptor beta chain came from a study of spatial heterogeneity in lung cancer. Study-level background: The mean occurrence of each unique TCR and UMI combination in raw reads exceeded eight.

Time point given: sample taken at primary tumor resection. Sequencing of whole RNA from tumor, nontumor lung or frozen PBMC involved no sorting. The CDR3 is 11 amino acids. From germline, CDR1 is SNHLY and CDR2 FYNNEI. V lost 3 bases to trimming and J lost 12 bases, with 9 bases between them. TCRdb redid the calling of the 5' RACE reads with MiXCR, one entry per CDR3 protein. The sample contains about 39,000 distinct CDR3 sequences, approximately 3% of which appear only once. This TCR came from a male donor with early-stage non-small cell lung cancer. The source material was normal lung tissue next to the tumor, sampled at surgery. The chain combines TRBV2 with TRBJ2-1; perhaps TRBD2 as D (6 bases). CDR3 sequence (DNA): TGTGCCAGCAGTGAGCTGGGGGGGCAGTTCTTC. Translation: CASSELGGQFF.